This section outlines one TCR beta chain sequence together with its context. This sample was included in a study of blood T cell repertoires in COVID-19. Study context: PBMCs, B-cell-depleted T cells, or T cells were the source of the cDNA or gDNA that made up the material.

Original handling: Amplification of reference gene primers was used by the study to estimate nucleated cell counts. Only in-frame clones appear in the TCRdb table, and some are missing; sequencing was by immunoSEQ multiplex PCR. V and J calls and clone size are as listed in that table; D and trimming were resolved from the DNA. The sample shows about 270,000 clones, approximately 86% of them seen only once. With 6 bases clipped from V and 5 bases from J, the junction kept 8 bases outside the gene matches. CDR1 is ENHRY, CDR2 SYGVKD, per germline. The CDR3 loop spans 14 amino acids. This rearrangement joins TRBV10-3 to TRBJ1-1, with 8 positions matching TRBD1. The receptor was derived from a middle-aged man with active or convalescent COVID-19. The material sequenced was peripheral blood. CDR3 nucleotides: TGTGCCATCAGAACTACAGGGGGTGGTACTGAAGCTTTCTTT. The encoded protein is CAIRTTGGGTEAFF.